What follows are 18 T cell receptor beta chains derived from one specimen sequenced in a study of beta chain features in type 1 diabetes. The whole isolated RNA underwent reverse transcription, so sequencing captured expressed TCRB transcripts. TCRdb's copy holds only in-frame clones and misses some; the assay was immunoSEQ multiplex PCR. The sample yields more than 350,000 clones, about an eighth seen once. The specimen was naive CD4+ T cells from blood. Every receptor here comes from a woman aged 18-29 years in good health.

The rearrangement uses TRBV4-3 and TRBJ2-4, with D hard to call. Germline lookup yields CDR1 LGHNA and CDR2 YSLEER. V shed 3 bases and J shed 1 base, with 10 bases lying between them. The CDR3 spans 15 residues. The CDR3 sequence: CASSHVSTAKNIQYF. The CDR3 region has the DNA TGCGCCAGCAGCCACGTGTCTACGGCCAAAAACATTCAGTACTTC.

This clone turned up a few times. The J gene is TRBJ2-3, the V gene TRBV7-8; D is possibly TRBD2 (6 bases). CDR3 size: 16 residues. In germline, CDR1 is SGHVS, CDR2 FQNEAQ. V was clipped by 3 bases and J by 2 bases, with 15 bases between them. CDR3 protein: CASSFGGAVPTDTQYF. The CDR3 region has the DNA TGTGCCAGCAGCTTTGGAGGGGCCGTTCCCACAGATACGCAGTATTTT. The whole variable domain, remainder taken from reference TRBV7-8 and TRBJ2-3, is GAGVSQSPRYKVAKRGQDVALRCDPISGHVSLFWYQQALGQGPEFLTYFQNEAQLDKSGLPSDRFFAERPEGSVSTLKIQRTQQEDSAVYLCASSFGGAVPTDTQYFGPGTRLTVL.

This clone was counted only a few times. The rearrangement uses TRBV6-4 and TRBJ2-4, with 7 bases that match TRBD1. Trimming at V came to 7 bases and at J to 12 bases, leaving 15 bases not matched to a gene. Per germline, CDR1 MRHNA and CDR2 SNTAGT. CDR3 length: 14 residues. The CDR3 spells CASTQSRDREYQYF. The CDR3 DNA sequence: TGTGCCAGCACTCAAAGCCGGGACAGAGAATATCAGTACTTC.

The V gene is TRBV19, the J gene TRBJ2-1; no clear D gene. Trimming left V 3 bases short and J 8 bases short, with 5 bases between. Germline CDR1 reads LNHDA; CDR2 reads SQIVND (reference sequence). CDR3 length: 11 residues. CDR3 region: CASSIPYEQFF. CDR3 in DNA: TGTGCCAGTAGTATTCCATATGAGCAGTTCTTC.

The chain has TRBV4-1 and TRBJ2-1; 10 bases fit TRBD2. V was clipped by 3 bases and J by 4 bases; unmatched bases: 12. The germline gives CDR1 MGHRA, CDR2 YSYEKL. The CDR3 totals 18 residues. The DNA of the CDR3 is TGCGCCAGCAGCCAGCCGGCGTCTAGCGGGGGCCTATACAATGAGCAGTTCTTC. Translation: CASSQPASSGGLYNEQFF.

The rearrangement uses TRBV4-3 and TRBJ2-5; 9 nucleotides match TRBD2. Germline V gene lookup returns CDR1 LGHNA and CDR2 YSLEER. This CDR3 is 15 amino acids long. J gave up 7 bases and V 4 bases, and 10 bases lay outside the gene matches. The CDR3: CASSPRGGGPGTQYF. CDR3 sequence (DNA): TGCGCCAGCAGCCCGCGGGGGGGCGGCCCTGGGACCCAGTACTTC.

The V gene is TRBV29-1, the J gene TRBJ2-1; D gene uncertain. Looked up from germline, CDR1 is SQVTM and CDR2 is ANQGSEA. The CDR3 totals 12 residues. V was shortened by 4 bases and J by 4 bases, with 8 bases between the two germline ends. The CDR3 region is CSVVWPYNEQFF. CDR3 nucleotides: TGCAGCGTTGTGTGGCCTTACAATGAGCAGTTCTTC.

This clone came up many times. CDR3 amino acids: CAWKISGRITTGELFF. As DNA, the CDR3 is TGTGCCTGGAAGATTAGCGGGAGGATTACGACCGGGGAGCTGTTTTTT. The chain has TRBV30 and TRBJ2-2, with TRBD2 matching over 10 bases. This CDR3 is built from 16 residues. CDR1 is GTSNPN and CDR2 is SVGIG in the germline V gene (reference sequence). V trimming: 4 bases; J trimming: 5 bases; junction bases outside the gene matches: 10.

A remark on this clone: Additional DNA sequences in this sample encode the identical CDR3. The chain employs TRBV11-2 and TRBJ2-3; no definite D call. The CDR3 extends over 13 amino acids. The V gene lost 1 base and the J gene lost 1 base, with 3 bases spanning the gap. Germline values: CDR1 SGHAT, CDR2 FQNNGV. CDR3 residues: CASSLAGTDTQYF. CDR3 coding DNA: TGTGCCAGCAGCTTAGCCGGCACAGATACGCAGTATTTT.

This clone was picked up a small number of times. The chain joins TRBV2 to TRBJ2-7; 10 bases are a match to TRBD1. Per the germline V gene, CDR1 is SNHLY and CDR2 is FYNNEI. J lost 2 bases, V lost 6 bases, and 4 bases had no gene match. This CDR3 contains 14 residues. The CDR3 is CASSAGQGTYEQYV. CDR3 DNA sequence: TGTGCCAGCAGCGCGGGACAGGGGACCTACGAGCAGTACGTC.

This clone was seen more than once but under ten times. This rearrangement joins TRBV9 to TRBJ2-1, with 8 bases lining up with TRBD2. The CDR3 spans 16 residues. Trimming at V came to 4 bases and at J to 3 bases, leaving 9 bases not matched to a gene. Germline CDR1 reads SGDLS; CDR2 reads YYNGEE. CDR3 loop: CASSLNREGRYNEQFF. The CDR3 bases are TGTGCCAGCAGCCTAAACCGGGAGGGCCGCTACAATGAGCAGTTCTTC. The complete variable domain, with remaining parts taken from reference TRBV9 and TRBJ2-1, reads DSGVTQTPKHLITATGQRVTLRCSPRSGDLSVYWYQQSLDQGLQFLIQYYNGEERAKGNILERFSAQQFPDLHSELNLSSLELGDSALYFCASSLNREGRYNEQFFGPGTRLTVL.

A few counts support this clone. The chain joins TRBV30 to TRBJ1-2, with TRBD1 matching 12 bases. The V gene's germline CDR1 is GTSNPN and CDR2 SVGIG (reference sequence). This CDR3 contains 13 residues. V lost 5 bases and J lost 8; bases outside the gene matches: 6. Written as DNA, the CDR3 is TGTGCCTGGTCGGGACAGGGGGCTGACGGCTACACCTTC. This sequence encodes CAWSGQGADGYTF.

This rearrangement joins TRBV4-2 to TRBJ2-1; D not resolved. The V gene's germline CDR1 is LGHNA and CDR2 YNFKEQ. There are 16 residues in the CDR3. The ends were cut back, 1 base at V and 6 bases at J, with 16 bases in the middle. In nucleotides, the CDR3 is TGTGCCAGCAGCCAAGCGGGCTCTATCCTTACCAATGAGCAGTTCTTC. Residues: CASSQAGSILTNEQFF.

In its sample, this clone was seen a few times. The chain uses TRBV19 and TRBJ2-6; TRBD2 matches 13 bases. CDR1 and CDR2 (germline): LNHDA, SQIVND (reference sequence). The CDR3 contains 17 residues. J lost 5 bases, V lost 7 bases, and 8 bases had no gene match. Written as DNA, the CDR3 is TGTGCCAGTACCATTGGGACTAGCGGGACCTGGGCCAACGTCCTGACTTTC. This sequence encodes CASTIGTSGTWANVLTF.

This chain uses TRBV28 with TRBJ1-2, with 7 bases identical to TRBD1. Germline CDR1 and CDR2: MDHEN and SYDVKM. Trimming cost V 5 bases and J 2 bases; bases outside gene matches: 5. The CDR3 contains 14 residues. The DNA of the CDR3 is TGTGCCAGCAGTCCAGGGGGATCCAACTATGGCTACACCTTC. Protein: CASSPGGSNYGYTF.

The chain uses TRBV5-1 and TRBJ2-5; possible D gene TRBD1, 6 bases. The CDR3 has 14 amino acids. Between the trimmed V and J ends, which lost 3 bases and 0 bases, there was a span of 9 bases. CDR1 and CDR2 (germline): SGHRS, YFSETQ. CDR3 protein: CASSSQGYQETQYF. CDR3 sequence (DNA): TGCGCCAGCAGCTCACAGGGATACCAAGAGACCCAGTACTTC.

This clone was found a few times. The V call is TRBV7-9, the J call TRBJ2-3, with D perhaps matching TRBD1 (6 bases). The CDR3 contains 15 residues. Trimming removed 5 bases at V and 6 bases at J, with 18 bases between. Per germline, CDR1 SEHNR and CDR2 FQNEAQ (reference sequence). The CDR3 sequence is CASSPWTEAGDTQYF. CDR3 sequence (DNA): TGTGCCAGCAGCCCCTGGACAGAGGCAGGGGATACGCAGTATTTT.

This chain connects TRBV14 to TRBJ2-5; D is undetermined. CDR3 size: 13 residues. CDR1 is SGHDN, CDR2 FVKESK, per germline. The ends were cut back, 4 bases at V and 1 base at J, with 7 bases in the middle. The CDR3 reads CASSRAAQETQYF. The CDR3 coding sequence is TGTGCCAGCAGCCGCGCAGCCCAAGAGACCCAGTACTTC.